This T cell receptor (beta chain) comes out of a study of sequential checkpoint blockade in melanoma. Whole-study context: Arm A got nivolumab then ipilimumab; arm B the reverse, 1:1. After both sequences, patients received maintenance nivolumab.

Stated treatment: randomized to nivolumab then ipilimumab (arm A) or the reverse (arm B). Patients had received no earlier DNA-damaging chemotherapy. PBMC sorting kept live CD3+CD8+ cells without CD19 or CD56. The method was immunoSEQ multiplex PCR; TCRdb's version includes in-frame clones alone and lacks a portion of them. Found here are roughly 10,000 clones, 60% to 75% of them singletons; the top ten hold 36%. With V trimmed by 1 base and J by 7 bases, 13 bases remained unmatched. CDR1 is SGHDT and CDR2 is YYEEEE in the germline V gene. This CDR3 contains 17 residues. The sequence was obtained from a human donor with melanoma. The chain combines TRBV5-6 with TRBJ2-1; 8 nucleotides match TRBD2. The specimen was CD8+ T cells sorted from blood (inferred from file names), collected from a patient given nivolumab and ipilimumab in sequence. The CDR3 loop is CASSLWSAGAGGNEQFF. The CDR3 bases are TGTGCCAGCAGCTTGTGGTCAGCGGGAGCTGGGGGTAATGAGCAGTTCTTC.